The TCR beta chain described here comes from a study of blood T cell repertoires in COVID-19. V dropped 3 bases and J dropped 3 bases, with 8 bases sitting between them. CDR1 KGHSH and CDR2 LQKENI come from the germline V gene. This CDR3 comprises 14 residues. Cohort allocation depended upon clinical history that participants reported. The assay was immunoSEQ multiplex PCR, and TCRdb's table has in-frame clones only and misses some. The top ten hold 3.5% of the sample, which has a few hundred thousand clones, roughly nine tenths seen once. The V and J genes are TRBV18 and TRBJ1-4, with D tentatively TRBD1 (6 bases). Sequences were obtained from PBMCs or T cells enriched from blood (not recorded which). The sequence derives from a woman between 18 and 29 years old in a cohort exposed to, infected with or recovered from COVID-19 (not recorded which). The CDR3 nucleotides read TGTGCCAGCTCACCCGGGACATCTAATGAAAAACTGTTTTTT. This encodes CASSPGTSNEKLFF.